This T cell receptor (beta chain) emerged from a study of shared clonotypes between healthy human individuals. The V end lost 1 base, the J end lost 11 bases, and 17 bases lay between the germline ends. The CDR3 is 13 amino acids. CDR1 and CDR2 (germline): GTSNPN, SVGIG (reference sequence). TCRdb's table, derived via immunoSEQ multiplex PCR, lists solely in-frame clones and lacks some. The sample yields more than 2 million clones, 95% seen once. The donor cohort consisted entirely of Caucasian adults residing in Nashville, Tennessee. From CD4+ cells came CD45RA+ naive and CD45RA-negative memory subsets.

The receptor comes from a man in his late teens or twenties in good health. Material for sequencing was naive CD4+ T cells sorted from blood. The sample's subset: CD45RA+ positively selected. The J gene is TRBJ1-1, the V gene TRBV30; D remains unclear. The CDR3 here is CAWSGTRKGLAFF. CDR3 sequence (DNA): TGTGCCTGGAGTGGTACCAGGAAGGGTCTTGCTTTCTTT.